The entry below describes one T cell receptor (beta chain). Which antigen it targets is not known. No much larger clone is present one base from it, and per-base qualities are unavailable. The CDR3 regions of human TCRbeta chains were analyzed by immunosequencing. For the original study's pipeline: Repertoire TCRs were checked for matches against a reference library of SARS-CoV-2-specific TCRs that had been generated using the MIRA antigen-specificity platform. Breadth was defined as the fraction of unique TCRs that were SARS-CoV-2-associated, and depth was defined as the fraction of total T cells that were SARS-CoV-2-associated. Using the MIRA data, each spike-specific TCR was assigned both to the spike region to which the TCR was reactive and to a CD4 or CD8 class. Log10-transformed breadth and depth values were compared by one-way ANOVA with Sidak's multiple comparisons tests. TCRdb carries this immuneACCESS record with in-frame sequences only. Its versions omit some clonotypes, under half of them owing to an unresolved V gene in the studies checked, with the rest unexplained. V, J and clone size derive from that table, while D and trimming were established from the DNA sequence. Here the sample has around 130,000 clones; approximately 85% occur a single time. Clones ranked in the top ten supply around 1.6% of the sample.

This record comes from a study of T cell responses to AZD1222 COVID-19 vaccine (dated by TCRdb to about 2021). Notes on the research overall: AZD1222 recipients given second doses at about 4 weeks or at about 12 weeks were pooled, since spike-specific TCR depth and breadth were not found to differ between the two schedules. TCR sequencing covered fewer than 250 trial participants: some 210 given two doses of AZD1222 and about 26 given two doses of MenACWY control vaccine. Trial participants were enrolled by age into subgroups of 18-55, 56-69 and 70-plus years, and about 150, 27 and 61 TCR-sequenced participants, respectively, were included in these subgroups. Study-level results and caveats: Because no day 14 peak-response samples were available, the repertoires could be characterized only after the peak T cell response. Participants were mostly white British, with more females than males. The authors suggested clonal diversity may have been underestimated. Spike-specific TCR breadth and depth rose significantly after two AZD1222 doses compared with day 0 and with MenACWY recipients. The whole spike protein was spanned by vaccine-associated CD4 TCRs, and dominant responses were seen in regions 160-218 and 743-854. Conclusions about previously exposed vaccinees were limited because only a handful of AZD1222 recipients were SARS-CoV-2 seropositive at baseline. In the small 56-69-year group, the increase in depth fell short of significance, most likely because of low power. Epitopes outside the regions mutated in the B.1.351 and B.1.1.7 variants were reportedly recognized by nearly half of the unique spike-specific TCRs.

The germline V gene provides CDR1 SGDLS and CDR2 YYNGEE. The CDR3, from cysteine to phenylalanine, totals 15 residues. Just the 45-base CDR3 DNA is kept, in frame starting at base 1. V is pruned by 1 base and J by 6 bases, leaving 7 bases of the junction without a gene match. The label giving this sample's time point can be read as: baseline before first vaccination. The vaccinee samples were drawn from two UK trials, COV001 and COV002, one of which was a single-blind randomized controlled phase 2/3 trial testing AZD1222 (ChAdOx1 nCoV-19) in healthy adults. For TCRbeta chain sequencing, PBMC samples from trial participants were taken at day 0 and at day 28 after the second dose.

Material: peripheral blood, obtained on day 0 of AZD1222 vaccination. The chain uses TRBV9 and TRBJ2-3; 8 central nucleotides agree with TRBD2. The receptor's source is an adult in good health. The DNA sequence reads TGTGCCAGCAGCGTATCCCCGGGAGGGTTGGATACGCAGTATTTT. Its translation is CASSVSPGGLDTQYF.